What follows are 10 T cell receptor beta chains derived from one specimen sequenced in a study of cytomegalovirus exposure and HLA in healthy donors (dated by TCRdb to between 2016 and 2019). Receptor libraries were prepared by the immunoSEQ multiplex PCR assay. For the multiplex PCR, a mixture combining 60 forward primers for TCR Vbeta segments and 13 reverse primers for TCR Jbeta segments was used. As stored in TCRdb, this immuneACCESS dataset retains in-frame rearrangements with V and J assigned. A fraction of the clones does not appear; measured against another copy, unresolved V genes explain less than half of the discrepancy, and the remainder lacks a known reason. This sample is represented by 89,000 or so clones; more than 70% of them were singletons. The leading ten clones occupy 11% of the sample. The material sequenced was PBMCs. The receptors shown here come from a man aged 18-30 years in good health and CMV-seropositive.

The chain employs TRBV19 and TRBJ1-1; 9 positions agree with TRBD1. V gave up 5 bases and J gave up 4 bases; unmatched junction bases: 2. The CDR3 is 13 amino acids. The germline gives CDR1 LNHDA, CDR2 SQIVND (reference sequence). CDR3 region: CASSATGGTEAFF. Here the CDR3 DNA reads TGTGCCAGTAGTGCGACAGGGGGCACTGAAGCTTTCTTT.

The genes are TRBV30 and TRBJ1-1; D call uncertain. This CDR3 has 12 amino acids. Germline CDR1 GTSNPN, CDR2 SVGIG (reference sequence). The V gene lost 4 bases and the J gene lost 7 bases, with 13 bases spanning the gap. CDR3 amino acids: CAWTPGWLEAFF. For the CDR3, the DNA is TGTGCCTGGACCCCCGGGTGGCTTGAAGCTTTCTTT.

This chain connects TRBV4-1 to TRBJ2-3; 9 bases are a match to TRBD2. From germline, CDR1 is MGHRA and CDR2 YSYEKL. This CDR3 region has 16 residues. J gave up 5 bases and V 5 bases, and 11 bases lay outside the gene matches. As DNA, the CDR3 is TGCGCCAGCAGCTCCCCCCACCAGCGGGGGGTAGATACGCAGTATTTT. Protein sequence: CASSSPHQRGVDTQYF.

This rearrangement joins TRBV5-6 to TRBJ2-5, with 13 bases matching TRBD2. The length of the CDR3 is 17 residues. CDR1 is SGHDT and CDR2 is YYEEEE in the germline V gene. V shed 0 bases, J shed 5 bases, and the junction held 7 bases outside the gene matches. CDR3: CASSLATSGGAEETQYF. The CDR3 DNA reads TGTGCCAGCAGCTTGGCTACTAGCGGGGGGGCTGAGGAGACCCAGTACTTC.

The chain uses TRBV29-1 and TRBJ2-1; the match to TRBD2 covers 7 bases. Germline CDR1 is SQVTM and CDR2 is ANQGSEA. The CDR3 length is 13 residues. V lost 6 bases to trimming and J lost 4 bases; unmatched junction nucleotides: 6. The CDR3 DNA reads TGCAGCGTCGCTGCTAGCGGATACAATGAGCAGTTCTTC. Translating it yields CSVAASGYNEQFF.

The CDR3 sequence is CASSPGISEAFF. DNA of the CDR3: TGTGCCAGTAGTCCGGGAATATCCGAAGCTTTCTTT. The chain links TRBV19 to TRBJ1-1; D is uncertain. The CDR3 runs to 12 residues. Deletions cut 5 bases from V and 8 bases from J, with 12 bases between. In germline, CDR1 is LNHDA, CDR2 SQIVND (reference sequence).

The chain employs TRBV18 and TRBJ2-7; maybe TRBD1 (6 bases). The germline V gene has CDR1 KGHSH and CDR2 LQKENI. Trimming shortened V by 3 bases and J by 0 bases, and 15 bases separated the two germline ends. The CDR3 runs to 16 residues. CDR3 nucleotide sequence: TGTGCCAGCTCACCCCGGACAGCAGGGCTCTCCTACGAGCAGTACTTC. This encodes CASSPRTAGLSYEQYF.

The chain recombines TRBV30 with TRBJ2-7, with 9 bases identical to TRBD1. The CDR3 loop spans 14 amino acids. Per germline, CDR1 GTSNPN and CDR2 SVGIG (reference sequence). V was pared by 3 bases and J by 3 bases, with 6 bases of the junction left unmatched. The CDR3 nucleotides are TGTGCCTGGAGCTTCCCGGGACAGGGCTACGAGCAGTACTTC. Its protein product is CAWSFPGQGYEQYF.

The CDR3 nucleotides are TGCGCCAGCAGTGTAGCAGGGGGCGCCGAGCAGTACTTC. This gives the protein CASSVAGGAEQYF. The chain has TRBV10-1 and TRBJ2-7; 8 positions agree with TRBD1. The CDR3 totals 13 residues. CDR1 and CDR2 from the germline V gene are WNHNN and SYGVQD (reference sequence). J was trimmed by 6 bases and V by 4 bases; bases with no gene match: 5.

CDR3 protein: CASSLWAGLDTGELFF. DNA of the CDR3: TGTGCCAGCAGCTTGTGGGCGGGCCTCGACACCGGGGAGCTGTTTTTT. The rearrangement uses TRBV5-8 and TRBJ2-2; the D gene is possibly TRBD2 (5 bases). The germline gives CDR1 SGHTS, CDR2 YDEGEE. This CDR3 contains 16 residues. V was cut by 1 base and J by 3 bases, with 13 bases left in between.